These T cell receptor beta chains were read from a single sample in a study of cytomegalovirus exposure and HLA in healthy donors. Method: immunoSEQ multiplex PCR; TCRdb's copy keeps in-frame clones and lacks some. Seen here are roughly 90,000 clones, approximately 93% observed once, and the top ten hold 1.1%. The material sequenced was PBMCs. The receptors here all came from a woman younger than 45 in good health and CMV-seropositive. CDR3s include the opening cysteine and the closing phenylalanine or tryptophan. D genes are given only for firm matches. Expanded clones get a size class; other rows say once, few or many, or leave the size out.

D gene: -; clone size: -; V gene: TRBV28; J gene: TRBJ1-1; CDR3 protein: CASSLSGLGKAFF; CDR3 DNA: TGTGCCAGCAGTTTATCAGGGCTAGGGAAAGCTTTCTTT
D gene: -; clone size: once; V gene: TRBV9; J gene: TRBJ2-5; CDR3 protein: CASSVGQGQETQYF; CDR3 DNA: TGTGCCAGCAGCGTAGGGCAGGGCCAAGAGACCCAGTACTTC
D gene: -; clone size: -; V gene: TRBV19; J gene: TRBJ2-7; CDR3 protein: CASSRGSGDEQYF; CDR3 DNA: TGTGCCAGTAGCAGGGGCTCCGGGGACGAGCAGTACTTC
D gene: TRBD2; clone size: -; V gene: TRBV6-5; J gene: TRBJ2-7; CDR3 protein: CASSPGTRLLYEQYF; CDR3 DNA: TGTGCCAGCAGCCCAGGGACTAGACTCCTCTACGAGCAGTACTTC
D gene: -; clone size: -; V gene: TRBV4-3; J gene: TRBJ2-1; CDR3 protein: CASSQDYGGPPYNEQFF; CDR3 DNA: TGCGCCAGCAGCCAAGATTACGGGGGGCCACCTTACAATGAGCAGTTCTTC
D gene: TRBD1; clone size: -; V gene: TRBV5-1; J gene: TRBJ2-2; CDR3 protein: CASSSPTGLTGELFF; CDR3 DNA: TGCGCCAGCAGCTCACCGACAGGGCTCACCGGGGAGCTGTTTTTT
D gene: -; clone size: few; V gene: TRBV2; J gene: TRBJ2-6; CDR3 protein: CASSVGGSGANVLTF; CDR3 DNA: TGTGCCAGCAGTGTCGGGGGATCTGGGGCCAACGTCCTGACTTTC
D gene: -; clone size: -; V gene: TRBV10-2; J gene: TRBJ2-3; CDR3 protein: CASGGGSGSTDTQYF; CDR3 DNA: TGCGCCAGCGGCGGAGGGAGTGGTTCCACAGATACGCAGTATTTT
D gene: TRBD1; clone size: -; V gene: TRBV30; J gene: TRBJ1-2; CDR3 protein: CAWSVNRGIRGHGYTF; CDR3 DNA: TGTGCCTGGAGTGTAAACAGGGGAATTAGGGGTCATGGCTACACCTTC
D gene: TRBD1; clone size: -; V gene: TRBV28; J gene: TRBJ1-1; CDR3 protein: CASSFTGVLVNTEAFF; CDR3 DNA: TGTGCCAGCAGTTTCACAGGGGTCCTCGTGAACACTGAAGCTTTCTTT
D gene: -; clone size: -; V gene: TRBV28; J gene: TRBJ1-3; CDR3 protein: CASSLRRLRSGNTIYF; CDR3 DNA: TGTGCCAGCAGTTTACGTCGGTTGCGCTCTGGAAACACCATATATTTT
D gene: -; clone size: -; V gene: TRBV6-6; J gene: TRBJ2-7; CDR3 protein: CASSYSPGTYEQYF; CDR3 DNA: TGTGCCAGCAGTTACTCGCCGGGGACCTACGAGCAGTACTTC
D gene: -; clone size: -; V gene: TRBV7-9; J gene: TRBJ1-1; CDR3 protein: CASTMTGHNTEAFF; CDR3 DNA: TGTGCCAGCACAATGACAGGACATAACACTGAAGCTTTCTTT